These T cell receptor beta chains were read from a single sample in a study of regulatory T cells in long-lasting Graves disease. TCRdb reprocessed the multiplex PCR reads via MiXCR and lists one record per CDR3 protein. The sample yields about 620,000 distinct CDR3 sequences, under 20% seen once. These data also formed part of another study, on T cells in Graves' hyperthyroidism and ophthalmopathy.

Sequences were derived from peripheral blood mononuclear cells (PBMCs), sampled at new diagnosis, from a patient treated with antithyroid drugs. The receptors here all came from a young woman with Graves disease. The CDR3 runs from the conserved cysteine through the conserved F or W. A D gene is named only where the DNA matches it firmly. Size values are once, few and many counts, or a class for expanded clones, and some rows have none.

clone_size	d_call	v_call	j_call	cdr3_nt	cdr3_aa
many	-	TRBV30	TRBJ1-2	TGTGCCTGGACCCGGGCAGCCTCCTATGGCTACACCTTC	CAWTRAASYGYTF
few	TRBD2	TRBV20-1	TRBJ2-1	TGCAGCGGTTCTCCCCCAGCGGTGGTAGCGGGTTACTCCTACAATGAGCAGTTCTTC	CSGSPPAVVAGYSYNEQFF
many	-	TRBV7-2	TRBJ1-1	TGTGCCAGCAGCTTACGGTCCCCTACACCGTGGGGGCATTTAGTAGCTTTCTTT	CASSLRSPTPWGHLVAFF
many	TRBD1	TRBV10-3	TRBJ2-7	TGTGCCATCAGCGACAGGGGCCGGGCCTCCGAGCAGTACTTC	CAISDRGRASEQYF
many	-	TRBV24-1	TRBJ1-5	TGTGCCACCTCCCGGGGGTCTAGCAATCAGCCCCAGCATTTT	CATSRGSSNQPQHF
many	-	TRBV12-3/TRBV12-4	TRBJ1-5	TGTGCCAGCAGCCGGGACATCAATCAGCCCCAGCATTTT	CASSRDINQPQHF
many	-	TRBV2	TRBJ2-1	TGTGCCAGCAGTGAGACGGCAGGCTCGTTGTTCTTC	CASSETAGSLFF
many	TRBD2	TRBV6-1	TRBJ2-5	TGTGCCAGCAGGAAGCGGGAGGGCCCGGAGACCCAGTACTTC	CASRKREGPETQYF
few	-	TRBV30	TRBJ2-7	TGTGCCTGGAGTAGGTCAGGACCCTACGAGCAGTACTTC	CAWSRSGPYEQYF
few	-	TRBV14	TRBJ2-5	TGTGCCAGCAGCCAATTGCAGACGGCGGAGACCCAGTACTTC	CASSQLQTAETQYF
many	-	TRBV28	TRBJ1-3	TGTGCCAGCCTGGACAGTCAACCTGGAAACACCATATATTTT	CASLDSQPGNTIYF
-	TRBD1	TRBV19	TRBJ1-4	TGTGCCAGCAGGACAGGGGGCCCAACTAATGAAAAACTGTTTTTT	CASRTGGPTNEKLFF
-	TRBD1	TRBV12-3/TRBV12-4	TRBJ2-7	TGTGCCAGCAGCAACTACAGGGGGGCTTACGAGCAGTACTTC	CASSNYRGAYEQYF
-	TRBD2	TRBV7-9	TRBJ2-2	TGTGCCAGCAGCCCCAGACTAGCGGGGATGAGTGGACCCGGGGAGCTGTTTTTT	CASSPRLAGMSGPGELFF
many	-	TRBV5-1	TRBJ1-5	TGCGCCAGCAGCCCGGGACGCAACTTCAATCAGCCCCAGCATTTT	CASSPGRNFNQPQHF
-	-	TRBV6-2/TRBV6-3	TRBJ2-7	TGTGCCAGCAATCCGGAAGCCTACGAGCAGTACTTC	CASNPEAYEQYF
many	TRBD2	TRBV13	TRBJ2-5	TGTGCCAGCAGCTCCACCCGACTAGCGGCCCGAGAGACCCAGTACTTC	CASSSTRLAARETQYF
many	-	TRBV7-9	TRBJ1-4	TGTGCCAGCAGCTTAGACGGGTGGAACCTGTTTTTT	CASSLDGWNLFF
-	-	TRBV7-3	TRBJ2-3	TGTGCCAGCAGCTTAAAGTCCACAGGCACAGATACGCAGTATTTT	CASSLKSTGTDTQYF
-	TRBD2	TRBV3-1	TRBJ2-4	TGTGCCAGCAGCCAAGGGGCGGGAGGGCCTTACATTCAGTACTTC	CASSQGAGGPYIQYF
many	TRBD1	TRBV28	TRBJ1-3	TGTGCCAGCAGTTACTCGACAGGGGTTGACACCATATATTTT	CASSYSTGVDTIYF
-	-	TRBV15	TRBJ2-1	TGTGCCACCGCAGTTAGCTCCTACAATGAGCAGTTCTTC	CATAVSSYNEQFF
-	-	TRBV5-6	TRBJ2-3	TGTGCCAGCAACCCCAGCCTCAGGAGCACAGATACGCAGTATTTT	CASNPSLRSTDTQYF
many	-	TRBV24-1	TRBJ2-3	TGTGCCACCAGTGACCCGAAGGGCTCCAATACGCAGTATTTT	CATSDPKGSNTQYF
many	-	TRBV3-1	TRBJ2-5	TGTGCCAGCAGCCAAGGGACAGTTGGGGAGACCCAGTACTTC	CASSQGTVGETQYF
few	TRBD1	TRBV19	TRBJ1-5	TGTGCCAGTACCGATCTCGGGACAGGGTTCCGTAATCAGCCCCAGCATTTT	CASTDLGTGFRNQPQHF
many	-	TRBV6-1	TRBJ1-5	TGTGCCAGCAGTGCTCAGACAGTTGTAGGTCATCAGCCCCAGCATTTT	CASSAQTVVGHQPQHF
many	TRBD1	TRBV7-2	TRBJ1-5	TGTGCCAGCAGCTTCCGCCAGGGGGCTAGCAATCAGCCCCAGCATTTT	CASSFRQGASNQPQHF
-	TRBD2	TRBV10-3	TRBJ2-5	TGTGCCACCAGAAGCGGGGGCTCGGAGACCCAGTACTTC	CATRSGGSETQYF
many	-	TRBV2	TRBJ1-2	TGTGCCAGCAGTGGGCAATACTATGGCTACACCTTC	CASSGQYYGYTF
many	-	TRBV28	TRBJ1-5	TGTGCCAGCAGTTTGCGGGGTCAGTCCGGCAATCAGCCCCAGCATTTT	CASSLRGQSGNQPQHF
once	TRBD2	TRBV7-8	TRBJ2-7	TGTGCCAGCAGCTACGCAGGTGTTCGGACTAGCGGGAGGGCCCCCTACGAGCAGTACTTC	CASSYAGVRTSGRAPYEQYF
-	TRBD2	TRBV7-8	TRBJ2-1	TGTGCCAGCAGCTCCGGACTAGCGGGATTTGTTCGGGAGCAGTTCTTC	CASSSGLAGFVREQFF
many	TRBD2	TRBV7-3	TRBJ2-1	TGTGCCAGCAGCTTACCAGCGGGATCCCACAATGAGCAGTTCTTC	CASSLPAGSHNEQFF
many	-	TRBV2	TRBJ2-7	TGTGCCAGCAGTGAACAGGGTAGGGACGAGCAGTACTTC	CASSEQGRDEQYF
-	-	TRBV19	TRBJ2-7	TGTGCCAGTAGGGCCAGAGCGGGTTCCTCCTACGAGCAGTACTTC	CASRARAGSSYEQYF
-	-	TRBV19	TRBJ2-7	TGTGCCAGTAGTAATGGCGACGAGCAGTACTTC	CASSNGDEQYF
-	TRBD1	TRBV5-1	TRBJ2-5	TGCGCCAGCAGCCCCATCGGGGGACAGGGGACAGAGACCCAGTACTTC	CASSPIGGQGTETQYF
-	-	TRBV2	TRBJ1-5	TGTGCCAGCAGTGAATTTGGGTCTCGGAGAGAGGATCAGCCCCAGCATTTT	CASSEFGSRREDQPQHF
few	-	TRBV6-2/TRBV6-3	TRBJ2-7	TGTGCCAGCAGGACAGAGAGCTCCTACGAGCAGTACTTC	CASRTESSYEQYF
-	-	TRBV18	TRBJ1-3	TGTGCCAGCTCCCCCGAGGCGAACACCATATATTTT	CASSPEANTIYF
few	-	TRBV4-1	TRBJ1-5	TGCGCCAGCAGCCAAGGAGGACCTGGTCAGCCCCAGCATTTT	CASSQGGPGQPQHF
few	-	TRBV12-3/TRBV12-4	TRBJ2-3	TGTGCCAGCAGCGCGATGGGCCGGGGCACAGATACGCAGTATTTT	CASSAMGRGTDTQYF
few	-	TRBV12-3/TRBV12-4	TRBJ1-3	TGTGCCAGCAGCCCCGGTATTATCATATATTTT	CASSPGIIIYF
few	-	TRBV9	TRBJ2-7	TGTGCCAGCAGCGTAGATGAACTAGCCGGGTTCTACGAGCAGTACTTC	CASSVDELAGFYEQYF
few	TRBD1	TRBV28	TRBJ2-7	TGTGCCAGCAGTCCCAACGGACAGGGCCACTACGAGCAGTACTTC	CASSPNGQGHYEQYF
few	-	TRBV2	TRBJ2-2	TGTGCCAGCAGGAGAGTACTAGGGGGGGAGCTGTTTTTT	CASRRVLGGELFF
many	-	TRBV6-1	TRBJ2-5	TGTGCCAGCCTTGCGTGGGGCGGAGAGACCCAGTACTTC	CASLAWGGETQYF
-	-	TRBV7-9	TRBJ1-2	TGTGCCAGCAGCTTAAGTGTAGGGTCGATAAACTATGGCTACACCTTC	CASSLSVGSINYGYTF
few	-	TRBV4-1	TRBJ2-5	TGCGCCAGCAGCCAAGATATCCGGGCAGGTCGGGAGACCCAGTACTTC	CASSQDIRAGRETQYF
few	TRBD2	TRBV6-4	TRBJ2-7	TGTGCCAGCCCCAAGCGGGAGCCGGGCGAGCAGTACTTC	CASPKREPGEQYF
many	-	TRBV29-1	TRBJ2-7	TGCAGCGTTGCTGGAAGGCTTTCCTACGAGCAGTACTTC	CSVAGRLSYEQYF
few	TRBD1	TRBV6-2/TRBV6-3	TRBJ2-3	TGTGCCAGCAGTGAAAGGGGCAGGGGGCCCCTTAGCACAGATACGCAGTATTTT	CASSERGRGPLSTDTQYF
few	-	TRBV4-2	TRBJ2-5	TGTGCCGGGAGAAAGGCGCGGCAAGAGACCCAGTACTTC	CAGRKARQETQYF
-	-	TRBV28	TRBJ2-1	TGTGCCAGCAGTTACGTCAGCGGGCTCTACAGTGAGCAGTTCTTC	CASSYVSGLYSEQFF